The 26 T cell receptor beta chains below come from one sample, sequenced in a study of naive and memory T cell subsets. An equimolar mix of two oligonucleotides served as the beta constant-region primer for TRBC1 and TRBC2. TCRdb analysed the UMI-ligation and nested PCR reads with MiXCR anew, one entry per CDR3 protein. The sample consists of 19,000 or so distinct CDR3 sequences, 11% of them appearing once. Sequencing was carried out using central memory CD8+ T cells from blood. The receptors originated from a human donor in good health.

This clonotype has at least ten counts. The chain joins TRBV7-9 to TRBJ1-1; D ambiguous. Germline V CDR1 and CDR2: SEHNR, FQNEAQ (reference sequence). Trimming took 8 bases from V and 5 from J, leaving 12 bases between them. The CDR3 consists of 12 residues. The CDR3 nucleotides are TGTGCCAGCTCGGATTTGGGGACTGAAGCTTTCTTT. Translating gives CASSDLGTEAFF.

This clonotype was seen only a few times. The rearrangement links TRBV29-1 to TRBJ2-5, with a tentative D call TRBD1 (6 bases). This CDR3 is built from 15 residues. The V gene's germline CDR1 is SQVTM and CDR2 ANQGSEA. V lost 5 bases, J lost 3 bases, and 19 bases lay in between. The CDR3 spells CSVPQGGVDKETQYF. The CDR3 nucleotides are TGCAGCGTTCCCCAAGGGGGTGTGGACAAAGAGACCCAGTACTTC. The full variable domain, its missing parts supplied by reference TRBV29-1 and TRBJ2-5, is SAVISQKPSRDICQRGTSLTIQCQVDSQVTMMFWYRQQPGQSLTLIATANQGSEATYESGFVIDKFPISRPNLTFSTLTVSNMSPEDSSIYLCSVPQGGVDKETQYFGPGTRLLVL.

There are a few counts of this clonotype. V is TRBV13 and J is TRBJ2-3, with a weak D call TRBD1 (6 bases). Germline loops: CDR1 PRHDT, CDR2 FYEKMQ (reference sequence). The CDR3 has 16 amino acids. Trimming stripped 0 bases from V and 0 bases from J, with 10 bases between. The CDR3 nucleotides are TGTGCCAGCAGCTTAGGCCTGGGGACAAGCACAGATACGCAGTATTTT. This gives the protein CASSLGLGTSTDTQYF.

A few counts support this clonotype. This rearrangement joins TRBV5-4 to TRBJ2-3, with D unclear. CDR3 length: 14 residues. Germline values: CDR1 SGHNT, CDR2 YYREEE (reference sequence). V shed 6 bases and J shed 0 bases, with 11 bases lying between them. DNA of the CDR3: TGTGCCAGCACCCATGGCTTTAGCACAGATACGCAGTATTTT. Protein product: CASTHGFSTDTQYF.

This clonotype was seen ten or more times. The genes are TRBV10-3 and TRBJ1-1; D is ambiguous. Trimming cost V 9 bases and J 5 bases, with 16 bases left between them. The germline V gene encodes CDR1 ENHRY and CDR2 SYGVKD. The CDR3 sequence is 13 residues long. CDR3 region: CAILPGGRTEAFF. CDR3 bases: TGTGCCATTCTACCGGGAGGGCGAACTGAAGCTTTCTTT.

This clonotype was observed at least ten times. The chain uses TRBV7-9 and TRBJ1-4; perhaps TRBD1 as D (6 bases). The CDR3 is 15 residues long. Germline CDR1 is SEHNR and CDR2 is FQNEAQ (reference sequence). V was pared by 4 bases and J by 1 base, with 10 bases between. The CDR3 protein is CASSSQGKTNEKLFF. As DNA, the CDR3 is TGTGCCAGCAGCTCGCAGGGGAAAACTAATGAAAAACTGTTTTTT.

The rearrangement joins TRBV11-2 to TRBJ2-7; D is ambiguous. The CDR3 is 14 residues long. Germline V CDR1 and CDR2: SGHAT, FQNNGV. Trimming cost V 1 base and J 1 base, with 8 bases left between them. In DNA, the CDR3 is TGTGCCAGCAGCTTAGCCTTCGCGTCCTACGAGCAGTACTTC. It translates to CASSLAFASYEQYF.

This chain uses TRBV20-1 with TRBJ2-7; perhaps TRBD1 as D (5 bases). From germline, CDR1 is DFQATT and CDR2 SNEGSKA (reference sequence). Trimming stripped 4 bases from V and 2 bases from J, with 9 bases between. The CDR3 runs 12 residues. CDR3 residues: CSATRETYEQYF. Here the CDR3 DNA reads TGCAGTGCTACCAGGGAAACCTACGAGCAGTACTTC.

This clonotype showed up many times. This clone may be a read error of a much larger clone one base away. The chain combines TRBV2 with TRBJ2-7; D gene ambiguous. Per the germline V gene, CDR1 is SNHLY and CDR2 is FYNNEI. The CDR3 extends over 13 amino acids. V was clipped by 7 bases and J by 0 bases, with 10 bases between them. CDR3 region: CASTGQDSYEQYF. CDR3 bases: TGTGCCAGCACCGGCCAGGACTCCTACGAGCAGTACTTC.

This clonotype is termed medium-sized. This chain uses TRBV7-9 with TRBJ2-1; no firm D call. Germline assignment: CDR1 SEHNR and CDR2 FQNEAQ (reference sequence). Between the trimmed V and J ends, which lost 4 bases and 1 base, there was a span of 14 bases. This CDR3 has 16 residues. CDR3 region: CASSSGLRASYNEQFF. The DNA for the CDR3 is TGTGCCAGCAGCTCCGGGCTACGAGCTTCCTACAATGAGCAGTTCTTC. The whole variable domain, filled in from reference TRBV7-9 and TRBJ2-1, reads DTGVSQNPRHKITKRGQNVTFRCDPISEHNRLYWYRQTLGQGPEFLTYFQNEAQLEKSRLLSDRFSAERPKGSFSTLEIQRTEQGDSAMYLCASSSGLRASYNEQFFGPGTRLTVL.

This clonotype has a handful of counts. V gene TRBV10-3 combines with J gene TRBJ2-7; 7 positions agree with TRBD2. V shed 6 bases, J shed 0 bases, and the junction held 2 bases outside the gene matches. CDR1 ENHRY and CDR2 SYGVKD come from the germline V gene. The CDR3 has 13 residues. CDR3 amino acids: CAIRAGSSYEQYF. As DNA, the CDR3 is TGTGCCATCAGAGCGGGGAGCTCCTACGAGCAGTACTTC.

The CDR3 DNA reads as TGTGCCAGCAGCTTCTCTTACTACCAAAGCACAGATACGCAGTATTTT. It codes for CASSFSYYQSTDTQYF. This rearrangement joins TRBV11-2 to TRBJ2-3; D unresolved. Trimming left V 3 bases short and J 0 bases short, with 13 bases between. Germline V gene sequence: CDR1 SGHAT, CDR2 FQNNGV. The CDR3 runs 16 residues.

V usage is TRBV20-1 and J usage is TRBJ2-5, with TRBD2 matching over 11 bases. Trimming removed 5 bases from V and 1 base from J; junction bases left unmatched: 6. The germline V gene has CDR1 DFQATT and CDR2 SNEGSKA (reference sequence). The CDR3 covers 15 residues. The CDR3 sequence is CSASPGLAVQETQYF. The CDR3 DNA reads TGCAGTGCTTCCCCGGGACTAGCGGTCCAAGAGACCCAGTACTTC.

By its share, this clonotype is medium-sized (0.01 to 0.1%). V is TRBV27 and J is TRBJ1-2, with D hard to call. From germline, CDR1 is MNHEY and CDR2 SMNVEV (reference sequence). V was shortened by 5 bases and J by 6 bases, with 13 bases between the two germline ends. CDR3 length equals 13 residues. The CDR3 protein is CASSTHPMDGYTF. CDR3 DNA: TGTGCCAGCAGTACCCACCCCATGGATGGCTACACCTTC.

This clonotype was observed many times. The gene calls are TRBV4-3 and TRBJ1-4; D gene uncertain. CDR1 is LGHNA and CDR2 is YSLEER in the germline V gene. Deletions cut 0 bases from V and 7 bases from J, with 15 bases between. The CDR3 totals 16 residues. The CDR3 loop is CASSQDDPAGSEKLFF. The CDR3 DNA sequence: TGCGCCAGCAGCCAAGACGATCCGGCGGGGTCTGAAAAACTGTTTTTT.

This clonotype was picked up a small number of times. The V and J genes are TRBV29-1 and TRBJ2-1; D unresolved. Per germline, CDR1 SQVTM and CDR2 ANQGSEA. This CDR3 comprises 11 residues. The V end lost 8 bases, the J end lost 4 bases, and 9 bases lay between the germline ends. The CDR3 coding sequence is TGCAGCACACTCAGATACAATGAGCAGTTCTTC. It encodes CSTLRYNEQFF.

This clonotype has a handful of counts. The chain has TRBV4-3 and TRBJ2-4; TRBD2 agrees at 8 bases. CDR3 length equals 16 residues. CDR1 and CDR2 (germline): LGHNA, YSLEER. V trimming: 1 base; J trimming: 7 bases; junction bases outside the gene matches: 9. CDR3 sequence reads: CASSQGSGGRGNIQYF. The CDR3 bases are TGCGCCAGCAGCCAAGGGTCGGGGGGGAGGGGGAACATTCAGTACTTC.

This chain links TRBV5-5 with TRBJ2-1, with 7 bases fitting TRBD1. The CDR3 loop spans 17 amino acids. The J segment lost 7 bases and the V segment lost 4 bases, leaving 17 bases of the junction unmatched. Looked up from germline, CDR1 is SGHKS and CDR2 is YYEKEE (reference sequence). CDR3 DNA sequence: TGTGCCAGCAGCAACGATACAAGTTGGACAGGTTTGAATGAGCAGTTCTTC. It codes for CASSNDTSWTGLNEQFF.

This clonotype was picked up a small number of times. The rearrangement links TRBV10-3 to TRBJ2-7; 12 bases agree with TRBD2. This CDR3 is 17 amino acids long. Per the germline V gene, CDR1 is ENHRY and CDR2 is SYGVKD. Trimming removed 0 bases from V and 0 bases from J; junction bases left unmatched: 3. This CDR3 reads CAISESLAGGSSYEQYF. As DNA, the CDR3 is TGTGCCATCAGTGAGTCACTAGCGGGAGGAAGCTCCTACGAGCAGTACTTC.

This clonotype showed up just a few times. V usage is TRBV19 and J usage is TRBJ1-4; no definite D call. This CDR3 has 12 amino acids. Germline loops: CDR1 LNHDA, CDR2 SQIVND (reference sequence). V lost 3 bases and J lost 10, with 9 bases in between. The CDR3 DNA sequence: TGTGCCAGTAGTATCGATCGGCGAAAACTGTTTTTT. It yields the protein CASSIDRRKLFF.

The sample holds a few counts of this clonotype. The chain joins TRBV20-1 to TRBJ2-3, with TRBD2 identical over 8 bases. Losses at the gene ends were 6 bases for V and 1 base for J; bases not matched to a gene: 15. The CDR3 has 17 amino acids. CDR1 DFQATT and CDR2 SNEGSKA come from the germline V gene (reference sequence). The CDR3 loop reads CSAEGLASWGGTDTQYF. The CDR3 nucleotides read TGCAGTGCCGAAGGACTAGCCTCCTGGGGTGGCACAGATACGCAGTATTTT.

Notes on this clonotype: One base away lies a much larger clone, so this may be a sequencing read error. V usage is TRBV10-2 and J usage is TRBJ2-2; TRBD2 aligns across 8 bases. The CDR3 is 14 amino acids. With V trimmed by 7 bases and J by 7 bases, 8 bases remained unmatched. The germline gives CDR1 WSHSY, CDR2 SAAADI. The CDR3 DNA is TGCGCCAGCAAAAAAGCGGGAGTGATCGGGGAGCTGTTTTTT. Amino acid sequence: CASKKAGVIGELFF.

This chain uses TRBV27 with TRBJ2-7; TRBD2 aligns across 7 bases. The CDR3 is made up of 12 amino acids. In germline, CDR1 is MNHEY, CDR2 SMNVEV (reference sequence). V was pared by 8 bases and J by 4 bases, with 5 bases of the junction left unmatched. The CDR3 nucleotides read TGTGCCAGCCGGAGCGGGATGTACGAGCAGTACTTC. This sequence encodes CASRSGMYEQYF.

The V and J genes are TRBV23-1 and TRBJ2-3, with 9 bases matching TRBD1. TRBV23-1 is given ORF status, its function remaining uncertain. The length of the CDR3 is 16 residues. Losses at the gene ends were 6 bases for V and 2 bases for J; bases not matched to a gene: 9. The CDR3 spells CASSQRTGDYTDTQYF. CDR3 coding DNA: TGCGCCAGCAGCCAGAGGACAGGGGATTACACAGATACGCAGTATTTT.

The genes are TRBV6-4 and TRBJ2-1; D is perhaps TRBD1 (6 bases). V was trimmed by 0 bases and J by 5 bases, leaving 14 bases between them. CDR1 is MRHNA, CDR2 SNTAGT, per germline. This CDR3 spans 16 amino acids. Here the CDR3 DNA reads TGTGCCAGCAGTGACTCTGAGGGGCAGGGGAACAATGAGCAGTTCTTC. Amino acid sequence: CASSDSEGQGNNEQFF.

This clonotype counts as medium-sized. This chain connects TRBV5-5 to TRBJ1-1, with D unclear. Germline values: CDR1 SGHKS, CDR2 YYEKEE (reference sequence). This CDR3 is built from 12 residues. The germline V and J ends were trimmed by 0 bases and 3 bases, with 3 bases remaining between them. CDR3 loop: CASSLADTEAFF. The CDR3 nucleotides read TGTGCCAGCAGCTTGGCCGACACTGAAGCTTTCTTT. The complete variable domain, with remaining parts taken from reference TRBV5-5 and TRBJ1-1, reads DAGVTQSPTHLIKTRGQQVTLRCSPISGHKSVSWYQQVLGQGPQFIFQYYEKEERGRGNFPDRFSARQFPNYSSELNVNALLLGDSALYLCASSLADTEAFFGQGTRLTVV.